Listed below are T cell receptor beta chains from one sample, sequenced in a study of cytomegalovirus exposure and HLA in healthy donors. Sequencing was performed with immunoSEQ multiplex PCR; in TCRdb, only in-frame clones are kept and a portion is missing. This sample carries under 200,000 clones, roughly three quarters of them seen once, and the ten largest clones take about 9.9%. Sequenced: PBMCs. The receptors derive from a man between 18 and 29 years old in good health and CMV-seropositive. Each CDR3 is given with its conserved first and last residue. D genes are given only for firm matches. Part of the rows lack a size; the others show once, few, many or a class for expanded clones.

J | size | D | V | DNA | CDR3
TRBJ2-6 | . | . | TRBV7-2 | TGTGCCAGCAGCTTCGTTTCCTCTGGGGCCAACGTCCTGACTTTC | CASSFVSSGANVLTF
TRBJ2-1 | . | . | TRBV9 | TGTGCCAGCAGCGCCGGAAATCGGGGGACCTACAATGAGCAGTTCTTC | CASSAGNRGTYNEQFF
TRBJ1-6 | . | . | TRBV2 | TGTGCCAGCAGTGAGAGGACTTCAGATAATTCACCCCTCCACTTT | CASSERTSDNSPLHF
TRBJ2-2 | . | TRBD1 | TRBV6-6 | TGTGCCAGCAGCAGACAGGGGGTTCAGGGGGAGCTGTTTTTT | CASSRQGVQGELFF
TRBJ2-2 | . | . | TRBV5-1 | TGCGCCAGCAGCATCTACCAGGGTTGGACCGGGGAGCTGTTTTTT | CASSIYQGWTGELFF
TRBJ1-5 | . | . | TRBV5-1 | TGCGCCAGCAGGTTAGGGGTGGAGAGCAATCAGCCCCAGCATTTT | CASRLGVESNQPQHF
TRBJ2-2 | few | TRBD2 | TRBV7-9 | TGTGCCAGCCCAGCGGGGGCCCGCTTCGCGAACACCGGGGAGCTGTTTTTT | CASPAGARFANTGELFF
TRBJ1-6 | once | . | TRBV2 | TGTGCCAGCATCGGGGGGCACGCGACGGATTCACCCCTCCACTTT | CASIGGHATDSPLHF
TRBJ2-5 | few | . | TRBV6-1 | TGTGCCAGCAAGAACAGGGCCCATGGAGAGACCCAGTACTTC | CASKNRAHGETQYF
TRBJ2-5 | once | . | TRBV11-2 | TGTGCCAGCAGAGGAGACTTTCAAGAGACCCAGTACTTC | CASRGDFQETQYF
TRBJ2-7 | . | TRBD2 | TRBV10-2 | TGCGCCAGCAGCCCCCAAGGGACTAGCGGGAGGGCCAGCCAAGGATTCGGTTGGTACTACGAGCAGTACTTC | CASSPQGTSGRASQGFGWYYEQYF
TRBJ2-7 | . | . | TRBV7-8 | TGTGCCAGCAGCATAGGGGGGGGATCCTACGAGCAGTACTTC | CASSIGGGSYEQYF
TRBJ2-4 | once | . | TRBV20-1 | TGCAGTGCTAGAGATAGTCTGGACTTC | CSARDSLDF
TRBJ1-2 | . | . | TRBV29-1 | TGCAGCGTTGACGGGGGTCCCAACTATGGCTACACCTTC | CSVDGGPNYGYTF
TRBJ1-6 | once | . | TRBV7-2 | TGTGCCAGCACTATGGTAGGGGTGGGATCACCCCTCCACTTT | CASTMVGVGSPLHF
TRBJ2-7 | . | . | TRBV11-2 | TGTGCCAGCAGCTTCTATACTAGCAAACACGAGCAGTACTTC | CASSFYTSKHEQYF